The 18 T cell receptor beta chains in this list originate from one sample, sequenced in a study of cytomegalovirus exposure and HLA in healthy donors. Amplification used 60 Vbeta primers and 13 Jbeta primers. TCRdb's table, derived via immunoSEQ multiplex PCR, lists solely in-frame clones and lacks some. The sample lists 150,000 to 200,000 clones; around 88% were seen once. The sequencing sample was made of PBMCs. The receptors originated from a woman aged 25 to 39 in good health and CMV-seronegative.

CDR3 residues: CASSDPGRGTGELFF. CDR3 DNA sequence: TGTGCCAGCAGTGATCCGGGCAGGGGGACCGGGGAGCTGTTTTTT. V gene TRBV2 combines with J gene TRBJ2-2, with 7 bases identical to TRBD1. Trimming cost V 3 bases and J 5 bases; bases outside gene matches: 6. Germline loops: CDR1 SNHLY, CDR2 FYNNEI. This CDR3 spans 15 amino acids.

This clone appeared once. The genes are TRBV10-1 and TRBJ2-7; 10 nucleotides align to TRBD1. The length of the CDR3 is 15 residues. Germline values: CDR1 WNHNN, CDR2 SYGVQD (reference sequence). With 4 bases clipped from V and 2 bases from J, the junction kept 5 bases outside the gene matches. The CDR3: CASSAPGTGAYEQYF. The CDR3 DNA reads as TGCGCCAGCAGTGCCCCCGGGACAGGGGCCTACGAGCAGTACTTC.

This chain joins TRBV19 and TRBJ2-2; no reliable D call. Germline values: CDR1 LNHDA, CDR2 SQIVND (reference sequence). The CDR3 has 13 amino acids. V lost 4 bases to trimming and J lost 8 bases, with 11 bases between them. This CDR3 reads CASSKHPTGELFF. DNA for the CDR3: TGTGCCAGTAGTAAGCACCCAACGGGGGAGCTGTTTTTT.

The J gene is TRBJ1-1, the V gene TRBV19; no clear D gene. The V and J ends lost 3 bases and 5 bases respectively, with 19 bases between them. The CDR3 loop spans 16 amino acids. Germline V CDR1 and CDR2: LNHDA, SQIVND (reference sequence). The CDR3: CASSMTRGSLGTEAFF. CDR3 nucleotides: TGTGCCAGTAGTATGACTCGGGGTTCCTTAGGAACTGAAGCTTTCTTT. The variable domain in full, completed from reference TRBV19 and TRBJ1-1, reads DGGITQSPKYLFRKEGQNVTLSCEQNLNHDAMYWYRQDPGQGLRLIYYSQIVNDFQKGDIAEGYSVSREKKESFPLTVTSAQKNPTAFYLCASSMTRGSLGTEAFFGQGTRLTVV.

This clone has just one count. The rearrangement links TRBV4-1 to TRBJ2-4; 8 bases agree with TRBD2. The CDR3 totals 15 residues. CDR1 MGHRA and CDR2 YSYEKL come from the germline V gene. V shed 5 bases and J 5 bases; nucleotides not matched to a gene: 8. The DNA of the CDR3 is TGCGCCAGCAGCAACCCCGGAGCGGGGGAAAACATTCAGTACTTC. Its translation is CASSNPGAGENIQYF.

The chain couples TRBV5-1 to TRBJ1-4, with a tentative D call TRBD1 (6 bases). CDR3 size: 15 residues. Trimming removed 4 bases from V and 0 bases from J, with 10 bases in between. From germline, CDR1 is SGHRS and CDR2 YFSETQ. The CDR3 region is CASSQGHATNEKLFF. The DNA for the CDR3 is TGCGCCAGCAGCCAGGGACACGCAACTAATGAAAAACTGTTTTTT.

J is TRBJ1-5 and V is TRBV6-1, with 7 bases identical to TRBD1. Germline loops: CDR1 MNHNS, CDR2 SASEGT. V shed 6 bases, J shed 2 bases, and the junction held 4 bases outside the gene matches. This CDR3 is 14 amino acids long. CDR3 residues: CASSQGQRNQPQHF. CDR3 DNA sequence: TGTGCCAGCAGCCAGGGACAGCGCAATCAGCCCCAGCATTTT.

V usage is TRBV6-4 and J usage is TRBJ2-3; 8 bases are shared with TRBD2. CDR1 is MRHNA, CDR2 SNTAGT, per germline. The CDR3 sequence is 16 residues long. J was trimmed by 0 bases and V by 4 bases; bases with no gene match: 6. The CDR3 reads CASSARLALSTDTQYF. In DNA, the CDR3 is TGTGCCAGCAGTGCCCGACTAGCGCTTAGCACAGATACGCAGTATTTT.

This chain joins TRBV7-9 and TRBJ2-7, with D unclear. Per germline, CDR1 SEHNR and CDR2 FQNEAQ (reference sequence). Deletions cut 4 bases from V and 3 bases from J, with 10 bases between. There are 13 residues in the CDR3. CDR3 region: CASSSGLYYEQYF. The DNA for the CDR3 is TGTGCCAGCAGCTCCGGGTTATACTACGAGCAGTACTTC.

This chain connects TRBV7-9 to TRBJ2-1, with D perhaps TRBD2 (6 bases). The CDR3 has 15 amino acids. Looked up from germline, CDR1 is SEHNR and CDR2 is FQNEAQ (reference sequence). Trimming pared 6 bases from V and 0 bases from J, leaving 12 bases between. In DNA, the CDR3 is TGTGCCAGCAGTAACGCGGGGAGCTCCTACAATGAGCAGTTCTTC. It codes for CASSNAGSSYNEQFF.

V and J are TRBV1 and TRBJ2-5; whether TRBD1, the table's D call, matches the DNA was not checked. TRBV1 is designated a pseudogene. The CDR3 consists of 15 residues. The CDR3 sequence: CTSLTGGKFQETQYF. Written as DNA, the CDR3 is TGCACCAGCCTTACAGGGGGTAAATTCCAAGAGACCCAGTACTTC.

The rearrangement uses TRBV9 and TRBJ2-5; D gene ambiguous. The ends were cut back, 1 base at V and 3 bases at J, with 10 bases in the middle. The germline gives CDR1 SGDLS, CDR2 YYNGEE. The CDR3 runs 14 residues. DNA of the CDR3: TGTGCCAGCAGCGTAAACCCGATAGAAGAGACCCAGTACTTC. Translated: CASSVNPIEETQYF.

In nucleotides, the CDR3 is TGTGCCAGCAGCTCCAGACTAGCAGCCGGTCCAGGACCCGGGGAGCTGTTTTTT. Its translation is CASSSRLAAGPGPGELFF. The gene calls are TRBV9 and TRBJ2-2; 7 bases align to TRBD2. V lost 4 bases, J lost 6 bases, and 18 bases stayed unmatched. Germline assignment: CDR1 SGDLS and CDR2 YYNGEE. This CDR3 region has 18 residues.

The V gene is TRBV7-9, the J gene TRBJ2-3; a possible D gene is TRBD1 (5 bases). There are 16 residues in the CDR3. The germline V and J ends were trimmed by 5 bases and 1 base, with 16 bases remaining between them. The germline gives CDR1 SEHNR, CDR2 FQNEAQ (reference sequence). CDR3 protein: CASSPGRAQGTDTQYF. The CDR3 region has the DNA TGTGCCAGCAGCCCGGGCAGGGCCCAGGGCACAGATACGCAGTATTTT.

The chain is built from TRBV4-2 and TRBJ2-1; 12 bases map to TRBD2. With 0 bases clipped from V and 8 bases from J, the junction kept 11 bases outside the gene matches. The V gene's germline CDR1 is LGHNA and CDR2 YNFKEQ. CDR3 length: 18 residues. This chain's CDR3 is CASSQDLGGGTSGHEQFF. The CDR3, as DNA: TGTGCCAGCAGCCAAGATTTAGGGGGGGGGACTAGCGGGCATGAGCAGTTCTTC.

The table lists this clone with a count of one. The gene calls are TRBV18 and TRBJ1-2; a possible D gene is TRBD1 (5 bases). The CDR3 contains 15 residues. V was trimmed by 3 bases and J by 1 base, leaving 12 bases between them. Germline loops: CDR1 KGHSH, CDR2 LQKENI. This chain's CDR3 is CASSPPGLYNYGYTF. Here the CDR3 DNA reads TGTGCCAGCTCACCCCCAGGGTTGTATAACTATGGCTACACCTTC.

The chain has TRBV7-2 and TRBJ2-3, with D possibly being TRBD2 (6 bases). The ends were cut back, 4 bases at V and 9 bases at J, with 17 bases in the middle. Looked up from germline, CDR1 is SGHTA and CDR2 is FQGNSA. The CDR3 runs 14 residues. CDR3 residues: CASSSLPRAGTQYF. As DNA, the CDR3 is TGTGCCAGCAGCTCCCTCCCTAGGGCGGGGACGCAGTATTTT.

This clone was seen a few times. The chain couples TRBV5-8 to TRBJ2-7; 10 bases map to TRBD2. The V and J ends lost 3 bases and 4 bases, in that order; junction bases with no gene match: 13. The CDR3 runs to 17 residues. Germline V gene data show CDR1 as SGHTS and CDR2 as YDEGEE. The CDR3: CASSSPWSGRAKYEQYF. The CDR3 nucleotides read TGTGCCAGCAGCTCCCCTTGGAGCGGGAGGGCTAAGTACGAGCAGTACTTC.